The 15 T cell receptor beta chains below all came from one sample that was sequenced in a study of radiotherapy plus CTLA-4 blockade in lung cancer. Generated by immunoSEQ multiplex PCR, the TCRdb table keeps only in-frame clones and is missing some. The table has approximately 32,000 clones, roughly three quarters seen once. The source material was peripheral blood, sampled from a patient treated with radiotherapy plus ipilimumab. The origin of the receptors is a human donor with non-small cell lung cancer who had stable disease on radiotherapy plus ipilimumab.

This clone turned up a few times. The chain couples TRBV5-1 to TRBJ2-2; 7 bases agree with TRBD1. Germline CDR1 SGHRS, CDR2 YFSETQ. This CDR3 is 14 amino acids long. V trimming: 4 bases; J trimming: 4 bases; junction bases outside the gene matches: 4. The CDR3 sequence: CASSRQGITGELFF. The CDR3, as DNA: TGCGCCAGCAGCCGACAGGGAATCACCGGGGAGCTGTTTTTT.

For this clone: This sample also contains other DNA sequences that code for the same CDR3. This chain links TRBV19 with TRBJ2-3, with D unclear. Trimming pared 5 bases from V and 3 bases from J, leaving 6 bases between. Germline V CDR1 and CDR2: LNHDA, SQIVND (reference sequence). CDR3 size: 12 residues. The CDR3 sequence: CASSPSTDTQYF. The CDR3, as DNA: TGTGCCAGTAGTCCCTCGACAGATACGCAGTATTTT.

The rearrangement uses TRBV5-1 and TRBJ2-2, with no clear D. CDR1 is SGHRS, CDR2 YFSETQ, per germline. The CDR3 sequence is 16 residues long. Trimming took 5 bases from V and 2 from J, leaving 16 bases between them. CDR3 sequence: CASRPTPGINTGELFF. The CDR3 DNA reads as TGCGCCAGCAGGCCGACGCCAGGAATTAACACCGGGGAGCTGTTTTTT.

DNA for the CDR3: TGTGCCAGCCTTAGGACGGGACAGAACACTGAAGCTTTCTTT. Translation: CASLRTGQNTEAFF. The V gene is TRBV6-1, the J gene TRBJ1-1; maybe TRBD1 (6 bases). The CDR3 extends over 14 amino acids. From germline, CDR1 is MNHNS and CDR2 SASEGT. The V end lost 8 bases, the J end lost 1 base, and 14 bases lay between the germline ends.

The V and J genes are TRBV19 and TRBJ1-1; D possibly corresponds to TRBD1 (5 bases). There are 15 residues in the CDR3. Looked up from germline, CDR1 is LNHDA and CDR2 is SQIVND (reference sequence). The V gene lost 3 bases and the J gene lost 4 bases, with 15 bases spanning the gap. The CDR3: CASSMRGRASTEAFF. DNA of the CDR3: TGTGCCAGTAGTATGCGGGGCAGGGCGTCCACTGAAGCTTTCTTT.

The chain joins TRBV7-2 to TRBJ1-3; a weak D match, TRBD1 (5 bases). With 5 bases removed from V and 0 bases from J, the gap between germline ends came to 23 bases. This CDR3 has 19 residues. The germline V gene has CDR1 SGHTA and CDR2 FQGNSA. The chain's CDR3 is CASSPAGVPGLSSGNTIYF. CDR3 coding DNA: TGTGCCAGCAGCCCCGCGGGGGTACCGGGACTGAGCTCTGGAAACACCATATATTTT.

The chain recombines TRBV10-3 with TRBJ2-7; 12 bases line up with TRBD2. Trimming took 6 bases from V and 5 from J; bases not matched to a gene: 5. The CDR3 has 14 residues. Germline values: CDR1 ENHRY, CDR2 SYGVKD. DNA of the CDR3: TGTGCCATCAGAAGACTAGCGGGAGAAAACGAGCAGTACTTC. Amino acid sequence: CAIRRLAGENEQYF.

The CDR3 reads CANKREAADTQYF. The CDR3 DNA is TGTGCCAACAAGCGGGAGGCGGCAGATACGCAGTATTTT. The chain links TRBV2 to TRBJ2-3; TRBD2 agrees at 9 bases. Germline loops: CDR1 SNHLY, CDR2 FYNNEI. The V and J ends lost 10 bases and 4 bases, in that order; junction bases with no gene match: 6. This CDR3 region has 13 residues.

This clone is labeled as medium-sized. This sequence joins TRBV18 and TRBJ2-7; D tentatively fits TRBD1 or TRBD2 (6 bases each). The CDR3 runs 16 residues. The V end was cut by 5 bases, the J end by 5 bases, with 22 bases between. Germline V lookup: CDR1 KGHSH, CDR2 LQKENI. Written as DNA, the CDR3 is TGTGCCAGCTCATCGAGACCAGACTTAGGGGGGCACGAGCAGTACTTC. This encodes CASSSRPDLGGHEQYF. The full variable domain, in which reference TRBV18 and TRBJ2-7 provide the parts outside the CDR3, is NAGVMQNPRHLVRRRGQEARLRCSPMKGHSHVYWYRQLPEEGLKFMVYLQKENIIDESGMPKERFSAEFPKEGPSILRIQQVVRGDSAAYFCASSSRPDLGGHEQYFGPGTRLTVT.

The genes are TRBV4-1 and TRBJ1-5; 9 bases map to TRBD1. The germline V gene has CDR1 MGHRA and CDR2 YSYEKL. With V trimmed by 3 bases and J by 7 bases, 22 bases remained unmatched. This CDR3 comprises 20 residues. CDR3 nucleotide sequence: TGCGCCAGCAGCCAGTCTAGATGGGTAGACTCAACAGGGGGCAGGCAGCCCCAGCATTTT. It translates to CASSQSRWVDSTGGRQPQHF.

This clone was seen a single time. This chain connects TRBV7-2 to TRBJ1-2; 10 bases are a match to TRBD1. After removal of 5 bases from V and 12 bases from J, the junction contained 6 bases not matched to a gene. Germline CDR1 and CDR2: SGHTA and FQGNSA. This CDR3 is 12 amino acids long. CDR3 protein: CASSDRQGADTF. Written as DNA, the CDR3 is TGTGCCAGCAGCGACAGACAGGGGGCCGACACCTTC.

This chain joins TRBV11-3 and TRBJ2-1; no clear D. This CDR3 is built from 14 residues. Trimming left V 1 base short and J 3 bases short, with 7 bases between. The germline V gene encodes CDR1 SGHNT and CDR2 YENEEA. The CDR3 nucleotides read TGTGCCAGCAGCTTAGGTCCTGACTACAATGAGCAGTTCTTC. Translated, it gives CASSLGPDYNEQFF.

The chain has TRBV7-3 and TRBJ1-1, with 7 bases lining up with TRBD1. CDR1 SGHTA and CDR2 FQGTGA come from the germline V gene. CDR3 size: 14 residues. V lost 4 bases to trimming and J lost 1 base; unmatched junction nucleotides: 3. The CDR3 is CASSSNRGNTEAFF. CDR3 DNA: TGTGCCAGCAGCTCAAACAGGGGGAACACTGAAGCTTTCTTT.

This clone came up a few times. This chain joins TRBV7-8 and TRBJ2-2; D unclear. In germline, CDR1 is SGHVS, CDR2 FQNEAQ. V was clipped by 6 bases and J by 4 bases, with 12 bases between them. CDR3 length equals 14 residues. CDR3 bases: TGTGCCAGCAGTCCTGACTCGACCACCGGGGAGCTGTTTTTT. Encoded protein: CASSPDSTTGELFF.

The chain uses TRBV4-1 and TRBJ1-5, with D perhaps TRBD1 (5 bases). The V end lost 0 bases, the J end lost 4 bases, and 13 bases lay between the germline ends. This CDR3 region has 16 residues. CDR1 and CDR2 from the germline V gene are MGHRA and YSYEKL. The CDR3 spells CASSQELRTRNQPQHF. CDR3 bases: TGCGCCAGCAGCCAAGAATTAAGGACAAGAAATCAGCCCCAGCATTTT.